A single TCR beta chain is shown here with its context. As yet, its antigen is unknown. This specimen comes from a study of persistence of HIV-infected CD4 T cells. Regarding the study as a whole: Degenerate expanded CDR3beta sequences were enriched among CMV- and Gag-responding cells. CMV- and Gag-responding cells had lower TCRbeta richness than CD3/CD28-responding cells.

The stimulus was an HIV-1 Gag 15-mer peptide pool, 0.95 to 1 ug/peptide/mL. Sorting of responding CD4+ T cells relied on upregulated CD40 ligand together with CD69. Stimulated PBMCs had first been depleted of CD8+ T cells. The immunoSEQ assay was version 4, run in survey mode. Sequencing used immunoSEQ multiplex PCR; TCRdb keeps in-frame clones, though not all of them. The top ten hold around 7% of the sample, which has over 10,000 clones, about three fifths seen once. The CDR3 is 15 amino acids. Germline assignment: CDR1 SGHRS and CDR2 YFSETQ. V was clipped by 2 bases and J by 4 bases, with 14 bases between them.

The chain couples TRBV5-1 to TRBJ2-3, with D possibly TRBD2 on 6 matching bases. Sequenced material: CD4+ T cells sorted from PBMCs after approximately 20-hour stimulation, taken from a patient who received antiretroviral therapy. The source is an adult man with HIV who was CMV-seropositive. CDR3 in DNA: TGCGCCAGCAGCTTCTCGGGAGAACCCGCAGATACGCAGTATTTT. This encodes CASSFSGEPADTQYF.